The 11 T cell receptor beta chains in this list originate from one sample, sequenced in a study of blood T cell repertoires in COVID-19. Sequencing was performed with immunoSEQ multiplex PCR; in TCRdb, only in-frame clones are kept and a portion is missing. Of around 280,000 clones listed, around 89% were seen once; the top ten hold about 1.7%. Sequencing was done on a sample of PBMCs or T cells enriched from blood (not recorded which). All receptors derive from a woman under 30 with acute COVID-19.

The chain uses TRBV28 and TRBJ1-2; D is ambiguous. V shed 3 bases and J shed 4 bases, with 6 bases lying between them. The germline V gene has CDR1 MDHEN and CDR2 SYDVKM. The CDR3 is 12 amino acids. Here the CDR3 DNA reads TGTGCCAGCAGTTTCCCTCCCTATGGCTACACCTTC. This sequence encodes CASSFPPYGYTF.

The chain uses TRBV5-4 and TRBJ2-7; D may be TRBD1 (6 bases). Germline V gene data show CDR1 as SGHNT and CDR2 as YYREEE (reference sequence). The CDR3 is 13 residues long. V lost 5 bases, J lost 2 bases, and 11 bases lay in between. This CDR3 is CASRMTGAYEQYF. Here the CDR3 DNA reads TGTGCCAGCAGGATGACAGGTGCCTACGAGCAGTACTTC.

The chain links TRBV30 to TRBJ1-5, with D unclear. The CDR3 runs 13 residues. Trimming left V 2 bases short and J 6 bases short, with 11 bases between. Germline-derived CDR1 and CDR2 are GTSNPN and SVGIG (reference sequence). The CDR3 nucleotides read TGTGCCTGGAGTTTGAGGGAACCTCAGCCCCAGCATTTT. It specifies CAWSLREPQPQHF.

V and J are TRBV28 and TRBJ2-7; TRBD1 matches at 8 bases. The CDR3 spans 14 residues. CDR1 is MDHEN and CDR2 is SYDVKM in the germline V gene. With V trimmed by 4 bases and J by 4 bases, 6 bases remained unmatched. The CDR3 here is CASSSGTGLYEQYF. CDR3 bases: TGTGCCAGCAGTTCCGGGACAGGCCTGTACGAGCAGTACTTC.

The V and J genes are TRBV4-2 and TRBJ2-3, with 8 bases that match TRBD2. J lost 3 bases, V lost 0 bases, and 11 bases had no gene match. From germline, CDR1 is LGHNA and CDR2 YNFKEQ. The CDR3 is made up of 18 amino acids. The CDR3 nucleotides are TGTGCCAGCAGCCAAGAAATCCTCCCGGGACTAGGAACAGATACGCAGTATTTT. Its protein is CASSQEILPGLGTDTQYF.

CDR3 bases: TGTGCCAGCAGCCAAGAGAGAATGCTGGACACTGAAGCTTTCTTT. It specifies CASSQERMLDTEAFF. The gene calls are TRBV4-2 and TRBJ1-1; D uncertain. CDR1 LGHNA and CDR2 YNFKEQ come from the germline V gene. Between the trimmed V and J ends, which lost 0 bases and 3 bases, there was a span of 11 bases. The CDR3 is 15 residues long.

J is TRBJ2-3 and V is TRBV27, with TRBD2 identical over 9 bases. This CDR3 spans 16 amino acids. CDR1 is MNHEY, CDR2 SMNVEV, per germline (reference sequence). The junction had 5 bases not matched to a gene; V was cut back by 4 bases and J by 0 bases. The CDR3 DNA is TGTGCCAGCAGTTCCAGGACTAGCGTTAGCACAGATACGCAGTATTTT. Translation gives CASSSRTSVSTDTQYF.

The CDR3 nucleotides read TGTGCCAGCAGTCAAGCTAGCGGGAGGCCTAACAATGAGCAGTTCTTC. It encodes CASSQASGRPNNEQFF. The chain is built from TRBV7-3 and TRBJ2-1, with TRBD2 matching over 11 bases. V shed 6 bases, J shed 5 bases, and the junction held 9 bases outside the gene matches. From germline, CDR1 is SGHTA and CDR2 FQGTGA. The CDR3 contains 16 residues.

The CDR3 DNA follows: TGTGCCAGCCCCCAAGGGCTAGCGGGAGGGCGGCGAGTCGGGGAGCTGTTTTTT. This gives the protein CASPQGLAGGRRVGELFF. This sequence joins TRBV5-8 and TRBJ2-2, with 12 bases identical to TRBD2. The CDR3 has 18 residues. Per the germline V gene, CDR1 is SGHTS and CDR2 is YDEGEE. The trim removed 7 bases at V and 7 bases at J, leaving 17 bases unmatched. The full variable domain, completed using reference TRBV5-8 and TRBJ2-2, is EAGVTQSPTHLIKTRGQQATLRCSPISGHTSVYWYQQALGLGLQFLLWYDEGEERNRGNFPPRFSGRQFPNYSSELNVNALELEDSALYLCASPQGLAGGRRVGELFFGEGSRLTVL.

The rearrangement uses TRBV27 and TRBJ1-1, with D possibly being TRBD1 (5 bases). Germline values: CDR1 MNHEY, CDR2 SMNVEV (reference sequence). The V gene lost 5 bases and the J gene lost 0 bases, with 13 bases spanning the gap. This CDR3 has 15 residues. The CDR3 loop is CASSARQLMNTEAFF. CDR3 DNA: TGTGCCAGCAGTGCCCGACAGCTTATGAACACTGAAGCTTTCTTT.

Only a few counts were recorded for this clone. The chain is built from TRBV3-1 (or the pseudogene TRBV3-2) and TRBJ1-6; no clear D. CDR1 and CDR2 (germline): LGHDT, YNNKEL (reference sequence). Trimming pared 2 bases from V and 5 bases from J, leaving 7 bases between. CDR3 size: 14 residues. The CDR3 spells CASSQSVNNSPLHF. The CDR3 coding sequence is TGTGCCAGCAGCCAATCAGTTAATAATTCACCCCTCCACTTT.